A single sample is the source of the 28 T cell receptor beta chains below, sequenced in a study of regulatory T cells in long-lasting Graves disease. In building TCR beta libraries, iRepertoire HTBI primers were used together with Arm-PCR of CDR3 regions. TCRdb itself ran the multiplex PCR reads through MiXCR, one entry per CDR3 protein. Among some 440,000 distinct CDR3 sequences, about 20% were seen once, and the ten largest hold 7% to 10%. The time point: persistent/refractory GD, antithyroid drugs over 5 years with positive TRAb. The TCR library was prepared using RNA isolated from PBMCs. Material: peripheral blood mononuclear cells (PBMCs), obtained when the disease was refractory, from a patient treated with antithyroid drugs. These receptors all come from a female donor with Graves disease.

The V gene is TRBV28, the J gene TRBJ2-6, with 10 bases identical to TRBD1. V dropped 6 bases and J dropped 1; count of bases not matched to a gene: 15. CDR1 and CDR2 from the germline V gene are MDHEN and SYDVKM. This CDR3 spans 20 amino acids. Here the CDR3 reads CASRERPDRGRFSGANVLTF. The DNA for the CDR3 is TGTGCCAGCAGAGAAAGACCCGACAGGGGGCGATTTTCTGGGGCCAACGTCCTGACTTTC.

V is TRBV20-1 and J is TRBJ1-1; no clear D. The V end was cut by 6 bases, the J end by 1 base, with 12 bases between. Germline CDR1 and CDR2: DFQATT and SNEGSKA (reference sequence). CDR3 length: 13 amino acids. The CDR3 sequence is CSATLEANTEAFF. The CDR3 region has the DNA TGCAGTGCCACCCTAGAAGCGAACACTGAAGCTTTCTTT.

This clonotype was seen repeatedly, ten times or more. The chain uses TRBV7-2 and TRBJ2-7; 10 nucleotides line up with TRBD2. The CDR3 totals 13 residues. The ends lost 5 bases at V and 6 bases at J; junction bases unmatched: 4. From germline, CDR1 is SGHTA and CDR2 FQGNSA. The CDR3 sequence: CASSGVAGGEQYF. The CDR3 bases are TGTGCCAGCAGCGGGGTAGCGGGAGGCGAGCAGTACTTC.

This clonotype occurred many times. The CDR3 loop is CASSLVPLAGQTQYF. The CDR3 nucleotides are TGTGCCAGCAGCTTAGTTCCGCTAGCGGGGCAGACCCAGTACTTC. V is TRBV11-2 and J is TRBJ2-5; 9 nucleotides align to TRBD2. Germline assignment: CDR1 SGHAT and CDR2 FQNNGV. J lost 6 bases, V lost 1 base, and 6 bases had no gene match. This CDR3 region has 15 residues.

This clonotype occurred a few times. This rearrangement joins TRBV20-1 to TRBJ2-7; possibly TRBD2 for D (6 bases). The ends were cut back, 1 base at V and 6 bases at J, with 16 bases in the middle. The CDR3 is 14 amino acids. The germline V gene has CDR1 DFQATT and CDR2 SNEGSKA (reference sequence). CDR3 sequence: CSARGETRGREQYF. CDR3 sequence (DNA): TGCAGTGCTAGAGGGGAGACTAGGGGTCGCGAGCAGTACTTC.

The chain is built from TRBV7-3 and TRBJ2-1, with TRBD2 matching over 8 bases. Germline CDR1 reads SGHTA; CDR2 reads FQGTGA. This CDR3 comprises 14 residues. V lost 5 bases to trimming and J lost 6 bases; unmatched junction nucleotides: 6. Here the CDR3 DNA reads TGTGCCAGCAGCACCTCCGGGACTAGCAATGAGCAGTTCTTC. As protein: CASSTSGTSNEQFF.

This clonotype was found many times. V and J are TRBV2 and TRBJ2-2; tentatively, D is TRBD1 (6 bases). The CDR3 contains 13 residues. Germline CDR1 SNHLY, CDR2 FYNNEI. Deletions cut 10 bases from V and 2 bases from J, with 11 bases between. The CDR3 loop is CATKDSNTGELFF. DNA of the CDR3: TGTGCCACAAAGGACAGCAACACCGGGGAGCTGTTTTTT. The full variable domain, with the rest looked up from reference TRBV2 and TRBJ2-2, is EPEVTQTPSHQVTQMGQEVILRCVPISNHLYFYWYRQILGQKVEFLVSFYNNEISEKSEIFDDQFSVERPDGSNFTLKIRSTKLEDSAMYFCATKDSNTGELFFGEGSRLTVL.

On this clonotype itself: A much bigger clone sits one base away, suggesting this may be a read error. The chain links TRBV2 to TRBJ1-1, with 9 positions matching TRBD1. The V and J ends lost 7 bases and 4 bases, in that order; junction bases with no gene match: 7. The germline CDR1 and CDR2 sequences are SNHLY and FYNNEI. This CDR3 spans 14 amino acids. The CDR3 protein is CASIRGTGSTEAFF. The CDR3 nucleotides read TGTGCCAGCATCAGAGGGACAGGGAGCACTGAAGCTTTCTTT.

This clonotype was recorded at least ten times. This chain joins TRBV28 and TRBJ1-2; 12 bases match TRBD1. V lost 4 bases to trimming and J lost 6 bases; unmatched junction nucleotides: 6. The CDR3 consists of 15 residues. The germline gives CDR1 MDHEN, CDR2 SYDVKM. Here the CDR3 reads CASSSVGQGAHGYTF. Here the CDR3 DNA reads TGTGCCAGCAGTTCGGTGGGACAGGGGGCACATGGCTACACCTTC.

The DNA of the CDR3 is TGTGCCAGCAGCTTGGGAGTCAATGAGCAGTTCTTC. Its protein is CASSLGVNEQFF. The chain recombines TRBV7-9 with TRBJ2-1; TRBD2 is a possible D gene (5 bases). The CDR3 has 12 amino acids. CDR1 is SEHNR and CDR2 is FQNEAQ in the germline V gene (reference sequence). V was trimmed by 3 bases and J by 6 bases, leaving 6 bases between them.

There are many counts of this clonotype. This chain uses TRBV11-2 with TRBJ2-7; D may match TRBD1 or TRBD2 (5 bases each). The CDR3 has 15 residues. The V end was cut by 3 bases, the J end by 0 bases, with 12 bases between. The V gene's germline CDR1 is SGHAT and CDR2 FQNNGV. CDR3 residues: CASSFSGGSSYEQYF. The CDR3 nucleotides read TGTGCCAGCAGCTTCAGTGGGGGAAGCTCCTACGAGCAGTACTTC.

A word on this clonotype: A single base separates this from a much larger clone, so it may be a read error. This chain connects TRBV29-1 to TRBJ1-4; D may be TRBD1 (5 bases). Trimming removed 4 bases from V and 4 bases from J, with 16 bases in between. Germline V gene data show CDR1 as SQVTM and CDR2 as ANQGSEA. CDR3 length: 15 residues. The CDR3 sequence: CSVVFPQGLNEKLFF. The CDR3 DNA is TGCAGCGTTGTCTTCCCCCAGGGACTTAATGAAAAACTGTTTTTT.

This clonotype was seen at least ten times. This rearrangement joins TRBV20-1 to TRBJ2-5; D is unresolved. Germline CDR1 reads DFQATT; CDR2 reads SNEGSKA (reference sequence). The CDR3 spans 15 residues. The V end lost 1 base, the J end lost 5 bases, and 17 bases lay between the germline ends. The CDR3 loop is CSARGQSLVLETQYF. In DNA, the CDR3 is TGCAGTGCTAGAGGGCAGAGCCTAGTATTGGAGACCCAGTACTTC.

This clonotype was counted at least ten times. The rearrangement joins TRBV28 to TRBJ2-4, with D perhaps assigned TRBD1 or TRBD2 (5 bases each). CDR3 size: 14 residues. V was shortened by 5 bases and J by 0 bases, with 8 bases between the two germline ends. Germline V lookup: CDR1 MDHEN, CDR2 SYDVKM. CDR3 region: CASSGGLAKNIQYF. The CDR3 nucleotides read TGTGCCAGCAGTGGGGGTTTAGCCAAAAACATTCAGTACTTC.

This clonotype was observed a handful of times. The chain combines TRBV6-1 with TRBJ2-7; D remains ambiguous. The CDR3 totals 14 residues. Germline V CDR1 and CDR2: MNHNS, SASEGT. The V and J ends lost 8 bases and 0 bases respectively, with 14 bases between them. CDR3 protein: CASQLEEHSYEQYF. The CDR3 DNA sequence: TGTGCCAGCCAATTAGAAGAGCACTCCTACGAGCAGTACTTC.

This rearrangement joins TRBV25-1 to TRBJ1-2; tentative D call: TRBD1 (6 bases). V gave up 8 bases and J gave up 4 bases, with 20 bases separating them. The CDR3 has 15 residues. CDR1 and CDR2 (germline): MGHDK, SYGVNS. CDR3 region: CASSKGAGESYGYTF. CDR3 DNA sequence: TGTGCCAGCTCCAAGGGAGCAGGGGAAAGCTATGGCTACACCTTC.

This chain links TRBV29-1 with TRBJ1-2, with D uncertain. The CDR3 has 11 amino acids. V lost 7 bases, J lost 5 bases, and 11 bases lay in between. CDR1 is SQVTM and CDR2 is ANQGSEA in the germline V gene. The CDR3, as DNA: TGCAGCGCTCGCGAGGGTTATGGCTACACCTTC. Amino acids: CSAREGYGYTF.

Details on this clonotype: A clone one base away is much larger, so this may be a read error. CDR3 bases: TGTGCCAGCAGCACCCAGCGGGGGCCGCTAGAGACCCAGTACTTC. It specifies CASSTQRGPLETQYF. V is TRBV11-2 and J is TRBJ2-5; 8 bases fit TRBD2. The junction had 9 bases not matched to a gene; V was cut back by 5 bases and J by 4 bases. Germline CDR1 reads SGHAT; CDR2 reads FQNNGV. The CDR3 spans 15 residues.

This clonotype was recorded a few times. This chain links TRBV7-2 with TRBJ2-7; D ambiguous. Germline assignment: CDR1 SGHTA and CDR2 FQGNSA. V lost 5 bases and J lost 5, with 13 bases in between. The CDR3 covers 13 residues. CDR3 nucleotide sequence: TGTGCCAGCAGCGTGCGCTCTTATAACGAGCAGTACTTC. This gives the protein CASSVRSYNEQYF.

This clonotype was seen at least ten times. CDR3 amino acids: CASSLEYVEQYF. In DNA, the CDR3 is TGTGCCAGCAGCTTAGAGTATGTGGAGCAGTACTTC. This chain uses TRBV7-2 with TRBJ2-7; D is undetermined. Germline lookup yields CDR1 SGHTA and CDR2 FQGNSA. V dropped 1 base and J dropped 7 bases, with 8 bases sitting between them. The CDR3 has 12 residues.

This clonotype was observed many times. The J gene is TRBJ2-7, the V gene TRBV12-3 or TRBV12-4; D gene ambiguous. The CDR3 contains 16 residues. V dropped 6 bases and J dropped 0 bases, with 18 bases sitting between them. CDR3 nucleotides: TGTGCCAGCAGCCGTCGGGTGGGCCGAACCTCCTACGAGCAGTACTTC. Its translation: CASSRRVGRTSYEQYF.

In this sample, this clonotype turned up many times. The chain recombines TRBV2 with TRBJ2-1; 8 nucleotides match TRBD2. The CDR3 has 16 amino acids. V lost 4 bases to trimming and J lost 0 bases; unmatched junction nucleotides: 5. The germline V gene has CDR1 SNHLY and CDR2 FYNNEI. The CDR3 bases are TGTGCCAGCAGTGTCCAAAGCGGGAGCTCCTACAATGAGCAGTTCTTC. It translates to CASSVQSGSSYNEQFF.

The chain links TRBV20-1 to TRBJ2-7; 8 bases fit TRBD2. V shed 5 bases, J shed 4 bases, and the junction held 7 bases outside the gene matches. Germline V CDR1 and CDR2: DFQATT, SNEGSKA (reference sequence). The CDR3 runs 13 residues. In DNA, the CDR3 is TGCAGTGCTCGTCCGCTAGCGGGTTACGAGCAGTACTTC. It codes for CSARPLAGYEQYF.

This clonotype came up many times. V gene TRBV6-1 combines with J gene TRBJ1-6, with D tentatively TRBD1 (5 bases). Between the trimmed V and J ends, which lost 4 bases and 9 bases, there was a span of 19 bases. CDR1 and CDR2 (germline): MNHNS, SASEGT. The CDR3 sequence is 16 residues long. CDR3 residues: CASSARTPSRVSPLHF. The CDR3 DNA reads TGTGCCAGCAGTGCCAGAACACCCAGCAGGGTTTCACCCCTCCACTTT.

This clonotype was recorded many times. V gene TRBV20-1 combines with J gene TRBJ1-5; D call uncertain. V gave up 0 bases and J gave up 3 bases, with 12 bases separating them. The CDR3 runs 15 residues. CDR1 and CDR2 (germline): DFQATT, SNEGSKA (reference sequence). CDR3 sequence: CSARDEPQPNQPQHF. The CDR3 DNA follows: TGCAGTGCTAGAGATGAACCTCAGCCCAATCAGCCCCAGCATTTT.

This clonotype showed up many times. The CDR3 DNA follows: TGTGCCAGCAGCTCCAGCCTAGCGACACAAGAGACCCAGTACTTC. This gives the protein CASSSSLATQETQYF. The V gene is TRBV5-4, the J gene TRBJ2-5; tentative D call: TRBD2 (6 bases). CDR1 and CDR2 from the germline V gene are SGHNT and YYREEE (reference sequence). This CDR3 region has 15 residues. Trimming removed 3 bases from V and 2 bases from J, with 14 bases in between.

This clonotype appeared many times. This chain joins TRBV18 and TRBJ2-7; the D is unclear. V was cut by 2 bases and J by 5 bases, with 10 bases left in between. The CDR3 is 13 amino acids. The V gene's germline CDR1 is KGHSH and CDR2 LQKENI. DNA for the CDR3: TGTGCCAGCTCACCAAAACAGTACAACGAGCAGTACTTC. Translating it yields CASSPKQYNEQYF.

This clonotype showed up many times. V and J are TRBV18 and TRBJ2-5; tentative D call: TRBD2 (5 bases). Looked up from germline, CDR1 is KGHSH and CDR2 is LQKENI. V lost 8 bases to trimming and J lost 2 bases, with 12 bases between them. This CDR3 has 13 amino acids. The DNA of the CDR3 is TGTGCCAGCCACACCTCGGGGCAAGAGACCCAGTACTTC. Translating gives CASHTSGQETQYF.